The 3 T cell receptor beta chains below come from one sample, sequenced in a study of blood T cell repertoires in COVID-19. Data came from immunoSEQ multiplex PCR; TCRdb stores just in-frame clones and leaves some out. The sample includes 250,000 or so clones, approximately 80% of them seen just once. Sequencing used peripheral blood. The receptors derive from a young woman with acute or convalescent COVID-19.

The genes are TRBV5-8 and TRBJ2-7, with 9 bases identical to TRBD1. The germline V gene has CDR1 SGHTS and CDR2 YDEGEE. J gave up 1 base and V 4 bases, and 6 bases lay outside the gene matches. The CDR3 is made up of 15 amino acids. CDR3 sequence reads: CASSHGQGRSYEQYF. The CDR3 bases are TGTGCCAGCAGCCACGGACAGGGGAGGTCCTACGAGCAGTACTTC.

This chain links TRBV9 with TRBJ2-1; D remains unclear. Germline values: CDR1 SGDLS, CDR2 YYNGEE. Trimming left V 0 bases short and J 7 bases short, with 11 bases between. The CDR3 runs to 14 residues. CDR3 protein: CASSVELGSNEQFF. CDR3 nucleotides: TGTGCCAGCAGCGTAGAGCTAGGCTCGAATGAGCAGTTCTTC.

The chain combines TRBV27 with TRBJ1-1; TRBD1 might be the D (5 bases). From germline, CDR1 is MNHEY and CDR2 SMNVEV (reference sequence). The V end was cut by 4 bases, the J end by 3 bases, with 12 bases between. The CDR3 runs 14 residues. The chain's CDR3 is CASSSGRRDTEAFF. The CDR3 nucleotides are TGTGCCAGCAGTTCAGGGAGGCGGGACACTGAAGCTTTCTTT.